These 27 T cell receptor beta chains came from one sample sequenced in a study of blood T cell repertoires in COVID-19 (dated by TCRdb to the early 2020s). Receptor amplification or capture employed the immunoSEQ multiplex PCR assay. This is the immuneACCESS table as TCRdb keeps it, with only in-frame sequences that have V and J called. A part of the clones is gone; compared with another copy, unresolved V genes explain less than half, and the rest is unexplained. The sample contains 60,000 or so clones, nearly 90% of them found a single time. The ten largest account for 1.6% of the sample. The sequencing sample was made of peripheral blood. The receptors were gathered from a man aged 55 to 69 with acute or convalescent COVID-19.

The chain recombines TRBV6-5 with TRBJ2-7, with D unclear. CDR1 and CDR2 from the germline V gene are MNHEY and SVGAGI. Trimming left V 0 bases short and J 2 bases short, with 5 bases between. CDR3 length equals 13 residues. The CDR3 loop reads CASSYSSAYEQYF. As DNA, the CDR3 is TGTGCCAGCAGTTACTCCTCAGCCTACGAGCAGTACTTC.

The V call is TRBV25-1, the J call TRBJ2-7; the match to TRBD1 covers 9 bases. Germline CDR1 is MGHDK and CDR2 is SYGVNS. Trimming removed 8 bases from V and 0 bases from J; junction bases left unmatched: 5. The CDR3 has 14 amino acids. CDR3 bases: TGTGCCAGCCGGGGGACAGGGAGCTCCTACGAGCAGTACTTC. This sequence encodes CASRGTGSSYEQYF.

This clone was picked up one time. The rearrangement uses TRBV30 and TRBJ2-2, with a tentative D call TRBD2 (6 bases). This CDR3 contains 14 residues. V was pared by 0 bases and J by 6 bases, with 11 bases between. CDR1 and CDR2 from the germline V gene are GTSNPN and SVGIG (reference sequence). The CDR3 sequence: CAWSVTSGAGELFF. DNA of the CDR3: TGTGCCTGGAGTGTAACCTCGGGGGCCGGGGAGCTGTTTTTT.

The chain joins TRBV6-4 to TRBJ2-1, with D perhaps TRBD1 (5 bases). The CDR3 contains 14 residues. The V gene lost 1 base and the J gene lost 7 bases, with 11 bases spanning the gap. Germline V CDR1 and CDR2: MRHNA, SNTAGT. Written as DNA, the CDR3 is TGTGCCAGCAGTGACTTAGGGGTGGGGAATGAGCAGTTCTTC. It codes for CASSDLGVGNEQFF.

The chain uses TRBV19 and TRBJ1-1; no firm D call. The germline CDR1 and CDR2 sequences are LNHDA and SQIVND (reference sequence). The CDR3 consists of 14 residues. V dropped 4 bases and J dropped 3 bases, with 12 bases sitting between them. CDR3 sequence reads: CASSSFLGDTEAFF. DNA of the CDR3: TGTGCCAGTAGTAGCTTCCTCGGGGACACTGAAGCTTTCTTT.

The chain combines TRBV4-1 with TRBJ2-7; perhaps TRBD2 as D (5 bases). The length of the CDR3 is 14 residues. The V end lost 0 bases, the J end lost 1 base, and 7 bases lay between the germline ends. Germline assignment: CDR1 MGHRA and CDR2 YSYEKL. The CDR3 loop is CASSQESGSYEQYF. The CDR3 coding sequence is TGCGCCAGCAGCCAAGAAAGCGGATCCTACGAGCAGTACTTC.

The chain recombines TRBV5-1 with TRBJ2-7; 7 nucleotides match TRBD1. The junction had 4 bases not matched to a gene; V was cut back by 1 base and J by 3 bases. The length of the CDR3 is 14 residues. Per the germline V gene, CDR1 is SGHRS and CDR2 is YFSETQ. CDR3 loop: CASSLRQGIYEQYF. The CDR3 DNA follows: TGCGCCAGCAGCTTGCGACAGGGAATCTACGAGCAGTACTTC.

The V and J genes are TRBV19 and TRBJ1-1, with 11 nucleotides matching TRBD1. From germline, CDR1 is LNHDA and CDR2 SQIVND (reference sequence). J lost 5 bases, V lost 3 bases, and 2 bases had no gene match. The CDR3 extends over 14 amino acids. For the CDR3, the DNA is TGTGCCAGTAGTATTGGGACAGGGGGAACTGAAGCTTTCTTT. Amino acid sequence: CASSIGTGGTEAFF.

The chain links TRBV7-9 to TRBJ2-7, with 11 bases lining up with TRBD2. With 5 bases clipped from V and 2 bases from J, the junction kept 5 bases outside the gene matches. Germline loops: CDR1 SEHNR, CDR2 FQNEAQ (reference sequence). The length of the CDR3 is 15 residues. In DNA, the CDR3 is TGTGCCAGCAGCCCCGGACTAGCGGGCCCCTACGAGCAGTACTTC. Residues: CASSPGLAGPYEQYF.

DNA for the CDR3: TGCAGCACACAGGCCGAATATTCTACTAACTATGGCTACACCTTC. Residues: CSTQAEYSTNYGYTF. The V and J genes are TRBV29-1 and TRBJ1-2; TRBD1 is a possible D gene (5 bases). Trimming pared 8 bases from V and 0 bases from J, leaving 19 bases between. The V gene's germline CDR1 is SQVTM and CDR2 ANQGSEA. The CDR3 runs to 15 residues.

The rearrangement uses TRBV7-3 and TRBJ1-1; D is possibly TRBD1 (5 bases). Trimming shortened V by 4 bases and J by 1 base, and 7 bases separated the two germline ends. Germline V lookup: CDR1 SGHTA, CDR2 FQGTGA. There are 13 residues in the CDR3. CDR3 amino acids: CASSSQENTEAFF. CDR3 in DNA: TGTGCCAGCAGCTCACAGGAGAACACTGAAGCTTTCTTT.

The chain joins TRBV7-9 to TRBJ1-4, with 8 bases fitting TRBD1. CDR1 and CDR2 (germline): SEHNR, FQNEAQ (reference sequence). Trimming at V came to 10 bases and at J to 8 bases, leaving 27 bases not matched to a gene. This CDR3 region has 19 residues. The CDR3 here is CATSFPESYQGALVEKLFF. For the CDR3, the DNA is TGTGCCACCAGTTTTCCGGAGTCCTACCAGGGGGCACTTGTAGAAAAACTGTTTTTT. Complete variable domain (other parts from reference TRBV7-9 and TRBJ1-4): DTGVSQNPRHKITKRGQNVTFRCDPISEHNRLYWYRQTLGQGPEFLTYFQNEAQLEKSRLLSDRFSAERPKGSFSTLEIQRTEQGDSAMYLCATSFPESYQGALVEKLFFGSGTQLSVL.

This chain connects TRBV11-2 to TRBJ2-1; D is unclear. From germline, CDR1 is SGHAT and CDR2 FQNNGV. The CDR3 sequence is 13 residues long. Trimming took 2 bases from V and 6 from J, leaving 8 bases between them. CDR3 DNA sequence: TGTGCCAGCAGCTTACTCCGAGCCAATGAGCAGTTCTTC. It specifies CASSLLRANEQFF. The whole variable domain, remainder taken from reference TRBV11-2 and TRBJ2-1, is EAGVAQSPRYKIIEKRQSVAFWCNPISGHATLYWYQQILGQGPKLLIQFQNNGVVDDSQLPKDRFSAERLKGVDSTLKIQPAKLEDSAVYLCASSLLRANEQFFGPGTRLTVL.

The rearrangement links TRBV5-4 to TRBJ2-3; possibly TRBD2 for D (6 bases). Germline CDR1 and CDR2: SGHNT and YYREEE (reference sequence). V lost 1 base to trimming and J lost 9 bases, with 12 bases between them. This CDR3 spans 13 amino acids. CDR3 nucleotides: TGTGCCAGCAGCTTGTGGAGGGGCGAAACGCAGTATTTT. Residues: CASSLWRGETQYF. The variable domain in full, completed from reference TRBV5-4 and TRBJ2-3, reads ETGVTQSPTHLIKTRGQQVTLRCSSQSGHNTVSWYQQALGQGPQFIFQYYREEENGRGNFPPRFSGLQFPNYSSELNVNALELDDSALYLCASSLWRGETQYFGPGTRLTVL.

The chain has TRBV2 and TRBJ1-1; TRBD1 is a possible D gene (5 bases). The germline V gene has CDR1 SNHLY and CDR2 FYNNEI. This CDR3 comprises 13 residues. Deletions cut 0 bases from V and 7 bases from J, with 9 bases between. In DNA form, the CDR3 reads TGTGCCAGCAGTGAAGCCGACAGCCTTGAAGCTTTCTTT. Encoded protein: CASSEADSLEAFF.

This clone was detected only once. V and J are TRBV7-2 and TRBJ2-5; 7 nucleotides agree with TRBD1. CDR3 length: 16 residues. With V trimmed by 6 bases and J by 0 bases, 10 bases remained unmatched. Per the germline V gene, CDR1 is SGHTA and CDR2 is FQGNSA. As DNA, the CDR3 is TGTGCCAGCAGACTCAGACAGGGCCTTTACCAAGAGACCCAGTACTTC. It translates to CASRLRQGLYQETQYF. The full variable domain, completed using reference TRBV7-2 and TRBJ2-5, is GAGVSQSPSNKVTEKGKDVELRCDPISGHTALYWYRQSLGQGLEFLIYFQGNSAPDKSGLPSDRFSAERTGGSVSTLTIQRTQQEDSAVYLCASRLRQGLYQETQYFGPGTRLLVL.

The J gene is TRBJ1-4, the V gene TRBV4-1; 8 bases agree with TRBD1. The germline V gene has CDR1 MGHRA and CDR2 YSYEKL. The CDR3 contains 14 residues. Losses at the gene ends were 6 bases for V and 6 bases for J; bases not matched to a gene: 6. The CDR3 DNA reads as TGCGCCAGCAGTCACCGGACAGGGCATGAAAAACTGTTTTTT. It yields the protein CASSHRTGHEKLFF.

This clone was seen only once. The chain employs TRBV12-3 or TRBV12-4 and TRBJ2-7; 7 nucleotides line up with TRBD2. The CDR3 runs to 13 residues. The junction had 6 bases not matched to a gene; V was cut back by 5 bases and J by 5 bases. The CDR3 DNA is TGTGCCAGCAGTCGATGGGGGGGTCACGAGCAGTACTTC. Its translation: CASSRWGGHEQYF.

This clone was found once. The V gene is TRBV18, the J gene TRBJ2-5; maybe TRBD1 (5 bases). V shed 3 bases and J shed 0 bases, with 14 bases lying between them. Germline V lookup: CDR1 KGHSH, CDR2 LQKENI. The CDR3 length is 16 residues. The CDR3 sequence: CASSPRQNPYQETQYF. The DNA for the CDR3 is TGTGCCAGCTCACCTAGACAGAACCCGTACCAAGAGACCCAGTACTTC. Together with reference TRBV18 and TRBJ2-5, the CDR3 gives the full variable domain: NAGVMQNPRHLVRRRGQEARLRCSPMKGHSHVYWYRQLPEEGLKFMVYLQKENIIDESGMPKERFSAEFPKEGPSILRIQQVVRGDSAAYFCASSPRQNPYQETQYFGPGTRLLVL.

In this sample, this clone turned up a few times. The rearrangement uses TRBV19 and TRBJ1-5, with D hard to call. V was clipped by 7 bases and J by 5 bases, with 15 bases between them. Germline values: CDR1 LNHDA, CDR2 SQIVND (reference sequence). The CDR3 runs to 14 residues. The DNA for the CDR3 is TGTGCCAGTAAATTCCAGGTGGTCGATCAGCCCCAGCATTTT. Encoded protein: CASKFQVVDQPQHF. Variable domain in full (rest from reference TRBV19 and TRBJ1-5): DGGITQSPKYLFRKEGQNVTLSCEQNLNHDAMYWYRQDPGQGLRLIYYSQIVNDFQKGDIAEGYSVSREKKESFPLTVTSAQKNPTAFYLCASKFQVVDQPQHFGDGTRLSIL.

CDR3 sequence: CASSPPQSPDTQYF. In DNA form, the CDR3 reads TGTGCCAGCAGCCCCCCACAGTCCCCGGATACGCAGTATTTT. V gene TRBV13 combines with J gene TRBJ2-3, with unresolved D. Germline V gene lookup returns CDR1 PRHDT and CDR2 FYEKMQ (reference sequence). With 5 bases removed from V and 6 bases from J, the gap between germline ends came to 15 bases. This CDR3 contains 14 residues.

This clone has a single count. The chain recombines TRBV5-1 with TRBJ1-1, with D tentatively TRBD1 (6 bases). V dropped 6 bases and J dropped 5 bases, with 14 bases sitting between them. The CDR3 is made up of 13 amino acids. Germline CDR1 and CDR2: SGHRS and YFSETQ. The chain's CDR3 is CASKREGETEAFF. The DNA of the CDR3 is TGCGCCAGCAAAAGGGAGGGGGAGACTGAAGCTTTCTTT.

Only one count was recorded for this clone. The CDR3 here is CASSLYRTSHRPQHF. CDR3 in DNA: TGTGCCAGCAGCCTCTATAGGACAAGCCATCGACCCCAGCATTTT. This rearrangement joins TRBV5-8 to TRBJ1-5, with D possibly matching TRBD1 (5 bases). The CDR3 covers 15 residues. Germline CDR1 reads SGHTS; CDR2 reads YDEGEE. Trimming removed 4 bases from V and 10 bases from J, with 21 bases in between.

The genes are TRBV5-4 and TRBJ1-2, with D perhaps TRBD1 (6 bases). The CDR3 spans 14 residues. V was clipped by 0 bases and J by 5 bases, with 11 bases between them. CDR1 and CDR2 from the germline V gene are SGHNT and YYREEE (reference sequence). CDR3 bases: TGTGCCAGCAGCTTGGCTTCGGACAGATATGGCTACACCTTC. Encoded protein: CASSLASDRYGYTF.

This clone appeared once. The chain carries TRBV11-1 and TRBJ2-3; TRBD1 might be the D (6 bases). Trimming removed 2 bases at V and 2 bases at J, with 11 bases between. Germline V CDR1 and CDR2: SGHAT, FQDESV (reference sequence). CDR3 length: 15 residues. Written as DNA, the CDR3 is TGTGCCAGCAGCTTACAACAGGGACACACAGATACGCAGTATTTT. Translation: CASSLQQGHTDTQYF.

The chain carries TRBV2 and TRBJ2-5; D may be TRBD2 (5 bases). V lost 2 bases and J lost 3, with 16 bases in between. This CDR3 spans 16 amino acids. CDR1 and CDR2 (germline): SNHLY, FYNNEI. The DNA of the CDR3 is TGTGCCAGCAGTGAAAGACCGCCTGAGGGCAAAGAGACCCAGTACTTC. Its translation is CASSERPPEGKETQYF.

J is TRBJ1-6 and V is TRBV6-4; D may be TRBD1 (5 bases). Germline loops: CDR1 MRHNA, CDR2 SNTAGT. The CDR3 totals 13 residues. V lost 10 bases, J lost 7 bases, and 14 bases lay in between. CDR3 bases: TGTGCCACCCGACAGACCTTGAATTCACCCCTCCACTTT. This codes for CATRQTLNSPLHF.